The source of this TCR beta chain is a study of T cells in Graves' hyperthyroidism and ophthalmopathy. Broader study findings: Blood also contained most expanded thyroid clonotypes above 0.001. A model built on 13 V-J features separated ophthalmopathy from stable hyperthyroidism.

TCR beta CDR3 sequences were amplified from RNA transcripts. First-round RT-PCR targeting the TCR CDR3 was performed with the HTBI primer set. Via MiXCR, TCRdb re-called the multiplex PCR reads, giving one row per CDR3 protein. The sample lists some 760,000 distinct CDR3 sequences; 11% to 15% were seen once. An absence of ophthalmopathy progression within 18 months meant stable Graves' hyperthyroidism. Around 9.8 ml fresh peripheral blood yielded the PBMCs. Concerning this clonotype itself: The antigen remains unidentified.

With 2 bases removed from V and 3 bases from J, the gap between germline ends came to 11 bases. This CDR3 region has 14 residues. The germline V gene has CDR1 LGHNA and CDR2 YNFKEQ. This receptor was identified in a woman aged 18-29 years with Graves' hyperthyroidism. Sequencing was carried out using blood. The chain couples TRBV4-2 to TRBJ2-7, with D possibly being TRBD2 (6 bases). CDR3 nucleotide sequence: TGTGCCAGCAGCCAATCGGGACTTAACTACGAGCAGTACTTC. This translates into CASSQSGLNYEQYF.